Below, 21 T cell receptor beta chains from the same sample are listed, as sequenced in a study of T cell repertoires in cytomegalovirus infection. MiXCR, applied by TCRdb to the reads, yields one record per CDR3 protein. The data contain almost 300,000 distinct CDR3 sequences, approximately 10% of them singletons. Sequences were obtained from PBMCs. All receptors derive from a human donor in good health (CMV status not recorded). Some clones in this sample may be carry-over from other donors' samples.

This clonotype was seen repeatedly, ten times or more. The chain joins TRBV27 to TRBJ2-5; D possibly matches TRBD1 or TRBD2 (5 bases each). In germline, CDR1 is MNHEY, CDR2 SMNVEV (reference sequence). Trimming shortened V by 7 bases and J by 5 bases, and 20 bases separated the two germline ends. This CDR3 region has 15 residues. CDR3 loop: CASTHLGPSGETQYF. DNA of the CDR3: TGTGCCAGCACCCACTTGGGACCTTCCGGGGAGACCCAGTACTTC.

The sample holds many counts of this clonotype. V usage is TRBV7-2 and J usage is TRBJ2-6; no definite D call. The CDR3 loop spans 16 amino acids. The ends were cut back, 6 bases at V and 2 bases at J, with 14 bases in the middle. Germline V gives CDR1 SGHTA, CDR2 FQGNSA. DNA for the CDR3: TGTGCCAGCAGTCCCGAGCGACGGGCTGGGGCCAACGTCCTGACTTTC. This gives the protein CASSPERRAGANVLTF.

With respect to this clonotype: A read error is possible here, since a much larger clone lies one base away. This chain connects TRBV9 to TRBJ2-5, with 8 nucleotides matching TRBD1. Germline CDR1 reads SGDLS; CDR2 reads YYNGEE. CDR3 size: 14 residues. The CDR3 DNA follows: TGTGCCGGCAGCGCGCCAGGGGGCGGGGAGACCCAGTACTTC. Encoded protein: CAGSAPGGGETQYF.

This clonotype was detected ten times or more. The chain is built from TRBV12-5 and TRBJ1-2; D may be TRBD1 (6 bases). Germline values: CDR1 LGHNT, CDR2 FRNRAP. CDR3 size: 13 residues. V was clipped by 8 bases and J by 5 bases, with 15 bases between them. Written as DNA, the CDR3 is TGTGCTAGTACTTTCGGGGGGCCGTATGGCTACACCTTC. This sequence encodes CASTFGGPYGYTF.

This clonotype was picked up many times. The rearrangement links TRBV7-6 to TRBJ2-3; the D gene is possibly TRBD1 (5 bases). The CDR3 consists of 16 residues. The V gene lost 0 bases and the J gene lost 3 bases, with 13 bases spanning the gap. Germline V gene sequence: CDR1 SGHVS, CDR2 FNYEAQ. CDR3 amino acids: CASSLARQGSTDTQYF. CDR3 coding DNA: TGTGCCAGCAGCTTAGCAAGGCAGGGATCGACAGATACGCAGTATTTT.

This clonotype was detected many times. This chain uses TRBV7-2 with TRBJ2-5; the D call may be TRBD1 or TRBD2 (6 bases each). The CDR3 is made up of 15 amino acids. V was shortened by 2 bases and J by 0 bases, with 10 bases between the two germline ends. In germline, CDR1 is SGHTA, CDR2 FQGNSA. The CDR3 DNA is TGTGCCAGCAGCTTATCCGGGGGCAACCAAGAGACCCAGTACTTC. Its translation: CASSLSGGNQETQYF.

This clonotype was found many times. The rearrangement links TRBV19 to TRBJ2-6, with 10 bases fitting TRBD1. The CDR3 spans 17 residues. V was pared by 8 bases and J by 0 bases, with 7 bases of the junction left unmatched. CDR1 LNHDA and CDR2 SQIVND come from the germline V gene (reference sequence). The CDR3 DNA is TGTGCCAGTTCCACCGGGACAGGGGACTCTGGGGCCAACGTCCTGACTTTC. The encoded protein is CASSTGTGDSGANVLTF.

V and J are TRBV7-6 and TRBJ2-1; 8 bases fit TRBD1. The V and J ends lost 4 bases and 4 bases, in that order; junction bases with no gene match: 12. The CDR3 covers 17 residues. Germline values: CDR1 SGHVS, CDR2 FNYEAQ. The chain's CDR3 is CASSYNPPGQEYNEQFF. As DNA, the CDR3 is TGTGCCAGCAGCTACAACCCCCCGGGACAGGAATACAATGAGCAGTTCTTC.

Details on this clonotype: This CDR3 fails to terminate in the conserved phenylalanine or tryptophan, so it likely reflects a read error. CDR3 sequence reads: CSASYRRGALNYGYTL. CDR3 sequence (DNA): TGCAGTGCTAGTTATAGGAGGGGTGCGTTAAACTATGGCTACACCTTA. This chain uses TRBV20-1 with TRBJ1-2, with TRBD1 as a possible D gene (5 bases). Trimming removed 3 bases from V and 2 bases from J, with 19 bases in between. The CDR3 has 16 amino acids. Germline CDR1 and CDR2: DFQATT and SNEGSKA (reference sequence).

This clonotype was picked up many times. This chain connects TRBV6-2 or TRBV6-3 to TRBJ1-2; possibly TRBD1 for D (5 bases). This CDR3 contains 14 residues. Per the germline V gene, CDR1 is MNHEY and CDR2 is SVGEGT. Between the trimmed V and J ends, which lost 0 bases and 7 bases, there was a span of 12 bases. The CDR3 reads CASSYSTGAGGYTF. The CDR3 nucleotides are TGTGCCAGCAGTTACTCGACCGGGGCGGGTGGCTACACCTTC.

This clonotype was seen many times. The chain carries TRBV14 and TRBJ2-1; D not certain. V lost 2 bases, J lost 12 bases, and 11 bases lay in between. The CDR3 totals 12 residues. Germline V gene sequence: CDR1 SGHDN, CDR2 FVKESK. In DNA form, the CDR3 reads TGTGCCAGCAGCCAAACCCGGGCCACGCAGTTCTTC. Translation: CASSQTRATQFF.

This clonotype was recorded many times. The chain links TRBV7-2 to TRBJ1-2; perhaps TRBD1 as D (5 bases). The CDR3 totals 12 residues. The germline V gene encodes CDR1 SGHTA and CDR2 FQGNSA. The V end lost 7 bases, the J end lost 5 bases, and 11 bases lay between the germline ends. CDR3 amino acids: CASTSQGYGYTF. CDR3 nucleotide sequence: TGTGCCAGCACGTCCCAGGGATATGGCTACACCTTC.

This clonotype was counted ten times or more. DNA for the CDR3: TGCAGTGCTAGACAGGGGGGAAGAACCGGGGAGCTGTTTTTT. Translating gives CSARQGGRTGELFF. V usage is TRBV20-1 and J usage is TRBJ2-2; D may be TRBD1 (7 bases). The germline CDR1 and CDR2 sequences are DFQATT and SNEGSKA (reference sequence). Trimming took 2 bases from V and 5 from J, leaving 12 bases between them. CDR3 length equals 14 residues.

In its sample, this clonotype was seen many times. The CDR3 loop reads CASSPLPTNTEAFF. Here the CDR3 DNA reads TGTGCCAGCTCACCACTACCCACGAACACTGAAGCTTTCTTT. The V and J genes are TRBV18 and TRBJ1-1; D uncertain. The CDR3 sequence is 14 residues long. Germline V gene data show CDR1 as KGHSH and CDR2 as LQKENI. V was trimmed by 1 base and J by 1 base, leaving 7 bases between them.

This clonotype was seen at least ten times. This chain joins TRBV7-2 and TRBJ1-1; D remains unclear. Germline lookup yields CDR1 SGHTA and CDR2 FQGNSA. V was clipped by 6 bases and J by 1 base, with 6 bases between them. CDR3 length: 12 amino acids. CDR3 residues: CASRLQNTEAFF. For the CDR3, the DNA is TGTGCCAGCAGATTACAGAACACTGAAGCTTTCTTT.

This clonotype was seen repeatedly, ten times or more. CDR3: CSARDRQGRSSPLHF. The CDR3 DNA follows: TGCAGTGCTAGAGATCGGCAGGGACGCAGCTCACCCCTCCACTTT. The chain couples TRBV20-1 to TRBJ1-6; perhaps TRBD1 as D (5 bases). V lost 0 bases, J lost 10 bases, and 16 bases lay in between. CDR1 and CDR2 from the germline V gene are DFQATT and SNEGSKA (reference sequence). CDR3 length: 15 residues.

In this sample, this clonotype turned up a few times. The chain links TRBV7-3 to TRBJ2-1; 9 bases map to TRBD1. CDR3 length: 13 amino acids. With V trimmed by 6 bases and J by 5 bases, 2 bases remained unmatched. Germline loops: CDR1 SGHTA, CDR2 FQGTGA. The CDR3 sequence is CASRDRGDNEQFF. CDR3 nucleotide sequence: TGTGCCAGCAGAGACAGGGGGGACAATGAGCAGTTCTTC.

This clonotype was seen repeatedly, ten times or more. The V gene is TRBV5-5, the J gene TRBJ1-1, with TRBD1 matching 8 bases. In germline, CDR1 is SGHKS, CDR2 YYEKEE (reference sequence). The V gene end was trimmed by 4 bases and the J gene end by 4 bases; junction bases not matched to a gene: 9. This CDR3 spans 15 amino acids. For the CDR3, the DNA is TGTGCCAGCAGCAAGCCCGGGACAGGACGCACTGAAGCTTTCTTT. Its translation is CASSKPGTGRTEAFF.

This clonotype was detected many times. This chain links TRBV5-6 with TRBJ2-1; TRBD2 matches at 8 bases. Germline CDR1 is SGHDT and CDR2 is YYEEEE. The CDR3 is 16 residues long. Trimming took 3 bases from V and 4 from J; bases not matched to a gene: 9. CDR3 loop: CASSWGGRGEYNEQFF. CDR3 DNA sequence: TGTGCCAGCAGCTGGGGGGGGCGGGGGGAGTACAATGAGCAGTTCTTC.

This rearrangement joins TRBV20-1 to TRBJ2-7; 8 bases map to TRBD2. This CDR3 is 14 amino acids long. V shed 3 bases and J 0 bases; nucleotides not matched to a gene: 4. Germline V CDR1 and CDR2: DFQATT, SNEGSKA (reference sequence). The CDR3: CSASGLAGSYEQYF. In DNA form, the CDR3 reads TGCAGTGCTAGCGGTCTAGCGGGCTCCTACGAGCAGTACTTC.

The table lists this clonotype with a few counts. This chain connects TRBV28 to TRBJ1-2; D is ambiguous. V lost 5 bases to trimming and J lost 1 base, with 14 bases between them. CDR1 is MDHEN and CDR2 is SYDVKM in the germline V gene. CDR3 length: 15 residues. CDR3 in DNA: TGTGCCAGCAGTAAACTCGCCGCCAGTAACTATGGCTACACCTTC. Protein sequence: CASSKLAASNYGYTF.